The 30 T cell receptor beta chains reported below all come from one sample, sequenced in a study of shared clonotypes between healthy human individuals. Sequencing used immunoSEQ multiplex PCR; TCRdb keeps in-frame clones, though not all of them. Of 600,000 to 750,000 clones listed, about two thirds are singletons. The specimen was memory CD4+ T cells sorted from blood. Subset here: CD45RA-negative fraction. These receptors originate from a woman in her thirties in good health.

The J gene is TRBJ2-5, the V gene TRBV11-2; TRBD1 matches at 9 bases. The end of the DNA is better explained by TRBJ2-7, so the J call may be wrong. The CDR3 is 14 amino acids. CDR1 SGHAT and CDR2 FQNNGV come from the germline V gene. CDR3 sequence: CASSRGTGIHEQYF. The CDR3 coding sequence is TGTGCCAGCAGCCGAGGGACAGGGATCCACGAGCAGTACTTC.

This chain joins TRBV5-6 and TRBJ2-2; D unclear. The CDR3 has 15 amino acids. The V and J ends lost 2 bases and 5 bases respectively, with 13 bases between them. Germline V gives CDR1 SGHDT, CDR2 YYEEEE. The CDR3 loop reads CASSLVVSTTGELFF. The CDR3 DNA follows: TGTGCCAGCAGCTTAGTGGTCTCAACTACCGGGGAGCTGTTTTTT.

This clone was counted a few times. The CDR3 loop is CASSDNRGNEKLFF. The CDR3 region has the DNA TGTGCCAGCAGTGATAACAGGGGGAATGAAAAACTGTTTTTT. V is TRBV2 and J is TRBJ1-4; 8 nucleotides align to TRBD1. Germline CDR1 reads SNHLY; CDR2 reads FYNNEI. The CDR3 length is 14 residues. V shed 3 bases and J 5 bases; nucleotides not matched to a gene: 2. The full variable domain, rest sourced from reference TRBV2 and TRBJ1-4, is EPEVTQTPSHQVTQMGQEVILRCVPISNHLYFYWYRQILGQKVEFLVSFYNNEISEKSEIFDDQFSVERPDGSNFTLKIRSTKLEDSAMYFCASSDNRGNEKLFFGSGTQLSVL.

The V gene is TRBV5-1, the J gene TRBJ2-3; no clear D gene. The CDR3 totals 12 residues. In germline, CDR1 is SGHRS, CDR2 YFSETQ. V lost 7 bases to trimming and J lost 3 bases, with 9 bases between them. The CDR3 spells CASRTMTDTQYF. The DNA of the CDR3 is TGCGCCAGCCGAACAATGACAGATACGCAGTATTTT.

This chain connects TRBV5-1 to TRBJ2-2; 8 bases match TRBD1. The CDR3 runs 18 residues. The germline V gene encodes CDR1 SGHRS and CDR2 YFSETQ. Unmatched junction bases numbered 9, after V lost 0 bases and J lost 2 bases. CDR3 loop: CASSLDVRGLVNTGELFF. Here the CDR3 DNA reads TGCGCCAGCAGCTTGGACGTCAGGGGGCTCGTAAACACCGGGGAGCTGTTTTTT.

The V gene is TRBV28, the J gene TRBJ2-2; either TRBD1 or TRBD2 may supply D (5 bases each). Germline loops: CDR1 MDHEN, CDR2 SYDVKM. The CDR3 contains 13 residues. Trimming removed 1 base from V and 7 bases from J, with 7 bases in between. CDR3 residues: CASSLLGDGELFF. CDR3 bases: TGTGCCAGCAGTTTATTGGGGGACGGGGAGCTGTTTTTT.

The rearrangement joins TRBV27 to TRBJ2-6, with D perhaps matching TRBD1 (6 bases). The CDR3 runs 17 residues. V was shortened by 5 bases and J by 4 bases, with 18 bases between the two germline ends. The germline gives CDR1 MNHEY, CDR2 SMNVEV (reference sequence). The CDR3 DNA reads TGTGCCAGCAGTCCCCGAGGGGCAGGGACAGGGGCCAACGTCCTGACTTTC. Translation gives CASSPRGAGTGANVLTF.

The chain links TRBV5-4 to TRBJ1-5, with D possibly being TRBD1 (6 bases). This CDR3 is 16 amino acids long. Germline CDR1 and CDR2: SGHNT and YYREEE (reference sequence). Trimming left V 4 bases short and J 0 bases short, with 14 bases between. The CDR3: CASSRRQAYSNQPQHF. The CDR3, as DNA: TGTGCCAGCAGCCGACGACAGGCGTATAGCAATCAGCCCCAGCATTTT.

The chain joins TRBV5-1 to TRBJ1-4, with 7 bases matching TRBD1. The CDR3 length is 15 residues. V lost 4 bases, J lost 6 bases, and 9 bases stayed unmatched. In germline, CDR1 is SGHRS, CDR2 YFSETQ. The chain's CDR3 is CASSKGQVGDEKLFF. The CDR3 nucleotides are TGCGCCAGCAGCAAAGGACAGGTCGGTGATGAAAAACTGTTTTTT. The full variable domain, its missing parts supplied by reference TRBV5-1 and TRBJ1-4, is KAGVTQTPRYLIKTRGQQVTLSCSPISGHRSVSWYQQTPGQGLQFLFEYFSETQRNKGNFPGRFSGRQFSNSRSEMNVSTLELGDSALYLCASSKGQVGDEKLFFGSGTQLSVL.

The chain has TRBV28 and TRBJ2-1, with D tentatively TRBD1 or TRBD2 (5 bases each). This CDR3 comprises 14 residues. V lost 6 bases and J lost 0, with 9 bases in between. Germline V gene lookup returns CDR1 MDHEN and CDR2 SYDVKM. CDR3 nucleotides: TGTGCCAGCAGGGGACGTAGCTCCTACAATGAGCAGTTCTTC. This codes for CASRGRSSYNEQFF.

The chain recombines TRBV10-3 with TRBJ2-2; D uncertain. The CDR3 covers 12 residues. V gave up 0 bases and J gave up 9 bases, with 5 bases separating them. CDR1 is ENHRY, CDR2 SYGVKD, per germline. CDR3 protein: CAISESTRELFF. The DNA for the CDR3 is TGTGCCATCAGTGAGTCGACACGGGAGCTGTTTTTT.

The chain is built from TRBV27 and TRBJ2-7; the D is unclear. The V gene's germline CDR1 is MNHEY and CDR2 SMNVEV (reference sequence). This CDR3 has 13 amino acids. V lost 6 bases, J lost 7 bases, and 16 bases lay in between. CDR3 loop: CASSLHAPREQYF. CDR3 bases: TGTGCCAGCAGCCTACATGCCCCTCGGGAGCAGTACTTC.

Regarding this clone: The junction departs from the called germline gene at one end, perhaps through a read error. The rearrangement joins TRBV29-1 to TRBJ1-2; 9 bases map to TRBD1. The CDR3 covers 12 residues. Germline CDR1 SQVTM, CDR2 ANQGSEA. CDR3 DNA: TGCAGCGTGGACAGGGGAAGACTGGGGATTGCCTTC. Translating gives CSVDRGRLGIAF. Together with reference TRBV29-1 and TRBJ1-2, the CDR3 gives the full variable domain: SAVISQKPSRDICQRGTSLTIQCQVDSQVTMMFWYRQQPGQSLTLIATANQGSEATYESGFVIDKFPISRPNLTFSTLTVSNMSPEDSSIYLCSVDRGRLGIAFGSGTRLTVV.

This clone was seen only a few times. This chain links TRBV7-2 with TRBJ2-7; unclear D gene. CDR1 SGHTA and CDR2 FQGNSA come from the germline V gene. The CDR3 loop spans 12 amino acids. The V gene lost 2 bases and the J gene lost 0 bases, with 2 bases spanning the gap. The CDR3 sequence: CASSLISYEQYF. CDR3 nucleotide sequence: TGTGCCAGCAGCTTAATCTCCTACGAGCAGTACTTC.

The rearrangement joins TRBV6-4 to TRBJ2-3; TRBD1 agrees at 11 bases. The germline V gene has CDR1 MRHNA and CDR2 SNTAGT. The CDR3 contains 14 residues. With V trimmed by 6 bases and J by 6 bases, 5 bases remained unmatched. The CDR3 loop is CASSRTGGKDTQYF. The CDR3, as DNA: TGTGCCAGCAGCCGGACAGGGGGCAAGGATACGCAGTATTTT.

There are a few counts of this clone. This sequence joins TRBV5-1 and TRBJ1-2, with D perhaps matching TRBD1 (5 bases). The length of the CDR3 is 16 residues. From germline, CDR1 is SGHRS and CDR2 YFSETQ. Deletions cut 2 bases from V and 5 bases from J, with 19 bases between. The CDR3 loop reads CASSFGTAAFGYGYTF. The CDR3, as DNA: TGCGCCAGCAGCTTCGGGACCGCGGCCTTCGGATATGGCTACACCTTC.

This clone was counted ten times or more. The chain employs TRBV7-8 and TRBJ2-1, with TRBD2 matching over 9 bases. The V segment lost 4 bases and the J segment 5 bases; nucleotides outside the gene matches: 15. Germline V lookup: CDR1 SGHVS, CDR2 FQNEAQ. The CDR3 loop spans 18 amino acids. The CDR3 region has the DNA TGTGCCAGCAGCTCCTTCACTTCTACTAGCGGGCCCAACAATGAGCAGTTCTTC. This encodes CASSSFTSTSGPNNEQFF.

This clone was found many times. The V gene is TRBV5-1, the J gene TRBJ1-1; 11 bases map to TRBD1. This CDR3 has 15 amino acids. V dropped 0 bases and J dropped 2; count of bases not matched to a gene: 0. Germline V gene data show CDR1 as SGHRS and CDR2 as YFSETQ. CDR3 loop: CASSLGTGGNTEAFF. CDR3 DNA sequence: TGCGCCAGCAGCTTGGGGACAGGGGGCAACACTGAAGCTTTCTTT.

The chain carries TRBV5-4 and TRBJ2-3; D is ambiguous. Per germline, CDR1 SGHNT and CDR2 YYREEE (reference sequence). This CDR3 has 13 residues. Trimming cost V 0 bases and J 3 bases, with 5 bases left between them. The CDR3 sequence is CASSLAVTDTQYF. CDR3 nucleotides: TGTGCCAGCAGCTTGGCAGTTACAGATACGCAGTATTTT.

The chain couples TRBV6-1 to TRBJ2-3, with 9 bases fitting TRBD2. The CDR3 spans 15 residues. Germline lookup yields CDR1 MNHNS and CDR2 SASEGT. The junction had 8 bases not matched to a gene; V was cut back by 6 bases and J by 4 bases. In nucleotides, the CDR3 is TGTGCCAGCAGGTCCCTAGCGGGGCGGGCAGATACGCAGTATTTT. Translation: CASRSLAGRADTQYF.

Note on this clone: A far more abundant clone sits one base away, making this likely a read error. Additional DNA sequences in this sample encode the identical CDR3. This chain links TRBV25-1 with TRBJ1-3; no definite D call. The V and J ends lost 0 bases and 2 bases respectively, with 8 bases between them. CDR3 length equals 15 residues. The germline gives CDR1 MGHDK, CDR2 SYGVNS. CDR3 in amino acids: CASSEYGEAGNTIYF. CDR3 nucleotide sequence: TGTGCCAGCAGTGAATATGGAGAGGCTGGAAACACCATATATTTT.

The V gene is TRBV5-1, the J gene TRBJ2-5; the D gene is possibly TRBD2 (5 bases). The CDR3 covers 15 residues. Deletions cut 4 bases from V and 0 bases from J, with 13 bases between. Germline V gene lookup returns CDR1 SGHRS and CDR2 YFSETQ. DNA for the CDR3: TGCGCCAGCAGCACTAACGGACTTAACCAAGAGACCCAGTACTTC. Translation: CASSTNGLNQETQYF.

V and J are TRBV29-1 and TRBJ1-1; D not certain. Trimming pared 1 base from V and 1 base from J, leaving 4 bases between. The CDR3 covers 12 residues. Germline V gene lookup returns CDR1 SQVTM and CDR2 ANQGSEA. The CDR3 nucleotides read TGCAGCGTTGAAGTCCAGAACACTGAAGCTTTCTTT. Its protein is CSVEVQNTEAFF.

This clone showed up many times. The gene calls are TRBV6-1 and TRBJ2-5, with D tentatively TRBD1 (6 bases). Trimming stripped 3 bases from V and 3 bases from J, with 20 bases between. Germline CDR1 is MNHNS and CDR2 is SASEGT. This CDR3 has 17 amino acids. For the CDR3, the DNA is TGTGCCAGCAGTGATTTTAATGGGGGCAACGGGAAAGAGACCCAGTACTTC. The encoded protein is CASSDFNGGNGKETQYF.

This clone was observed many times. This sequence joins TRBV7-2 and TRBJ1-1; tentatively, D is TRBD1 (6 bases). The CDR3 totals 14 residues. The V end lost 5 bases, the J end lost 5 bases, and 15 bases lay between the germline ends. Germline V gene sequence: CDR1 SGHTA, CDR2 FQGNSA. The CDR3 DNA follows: TGTGCCAGCAGCAATTCACAGGGTTCGACTGAAGCTTTCTTT. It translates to CASSNSQGSTEAFF.

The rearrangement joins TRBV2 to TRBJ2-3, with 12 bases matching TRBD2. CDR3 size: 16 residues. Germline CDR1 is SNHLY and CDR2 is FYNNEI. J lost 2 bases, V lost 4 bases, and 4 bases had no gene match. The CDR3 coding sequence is TGTGCCAGCAGTGCTAGCGGGAGGGCCCCCACAGATACGCAGTATTTT. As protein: CASSASGRAPTDTQYF.

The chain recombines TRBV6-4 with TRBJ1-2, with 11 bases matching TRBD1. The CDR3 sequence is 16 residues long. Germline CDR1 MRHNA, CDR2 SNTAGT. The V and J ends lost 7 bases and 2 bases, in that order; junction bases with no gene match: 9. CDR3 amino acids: CASTAARDRGNYGYTF. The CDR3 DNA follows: TGTGCCAGCACCGCTGCCCGGGACAGGGGGAACTATGGCTACACCTTC.

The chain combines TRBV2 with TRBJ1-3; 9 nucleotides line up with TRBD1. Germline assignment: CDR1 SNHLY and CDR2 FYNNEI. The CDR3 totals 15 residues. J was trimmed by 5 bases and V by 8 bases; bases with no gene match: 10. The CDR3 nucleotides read TGTGCCAGCGGCACCTCGGGACAGGGCCGAAACACCATATATTTT. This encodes CASGTSGQGRNTIYF.

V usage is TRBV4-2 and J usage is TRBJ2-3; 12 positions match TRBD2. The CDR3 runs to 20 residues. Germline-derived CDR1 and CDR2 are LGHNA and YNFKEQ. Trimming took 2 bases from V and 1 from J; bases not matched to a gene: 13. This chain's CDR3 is CASSQTGLAGTMEGTDTQYF. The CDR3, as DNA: TGTGCCAGCAGCCAAACTGGACTAGCGGGAACCATGGAGGGCACAGATACGCAGTATTTT.

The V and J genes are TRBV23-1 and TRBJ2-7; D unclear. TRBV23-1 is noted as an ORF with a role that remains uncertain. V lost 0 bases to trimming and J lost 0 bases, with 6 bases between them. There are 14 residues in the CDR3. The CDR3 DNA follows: TGCGCCAGCAGTCAATCGAACAGCTCCTACGAGCAGTACTTC. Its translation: CASSQSNSSYEQYF.